This TCR beta chain appears in the sequencing data of a study of cytomegalovirus exposure and HLA in healthy donors. Libraries were prepared by immunoSEQ multiplex PCR; TCRdb keeps only in-frame clonotypes and omits some of them. The sample consists of under 150,000 clones, 80% to 90% of them appearing once. The CDR3 has 16 residues. J lost 1 base, V lost 3 bases, and 8 bases had no gene match. Per germline, CDR1 MDHEN and CDR2 SYDVKM. What was sequenced was PBMCs. The TCR comes from a woman younger than 30 in good health and CMV-seropositive. J is TRBJ2-7 and V is TRBV28; 8 bases agree with TRBD2. CDR3 region: CASSFKYGGGSYEQYF. The CDR3 DNA sequence: TGTGCCAGCAGTTTTAAATACGGGGGGGGATCCTACGAGCAGTACTTC.